This is a list of T cell receptor beta chains from one sample in a study of blood T cell repertoires in COVID-19. Assay: immunoSEQ multiplex PCR; the TCRdb copy retains only in-frame clones and omits some. The sample holds fewer than 350,000 clones, 85% seen once. The sequenced sample consisted of peripheral blood. The receptors stem from a human donor in a cohort sampled during active COVID-19. CDR3s include the opening cysteine and the closing phenylalanine or tryptophan. A D gene is named only where the DNA matches it firmly. Expanded clones get a size class; other rows say once, few or many, or leave the size out.

clone size: .; CDR3 length: 13; D gene: TRBD1; J gene: TRBJ1-2; V gene: TRBV10-2; CDR3 DNA: TGCGCCAGCACGACAGGGGGCGGGTATGGCTACACCTTC; CDR3 protein: CASTTGGGYGYTF
clone size: .; CDR3 length: 15; D gene: TRBD1; J gene: TRBJ1-4; V gene: TRBV5-1; CDR3 DNA: TGCGCCAGCAGCGATGGACAGGGCCTAAATGAAAAACTGTTTTTT; CDR3 protein: CASSDGQGLNEKLFF
clone size: .; CDR3 length: 18; D gene: TRBD1; J gene: TRBJ1-6; V gene: TRBV27; CDR3 DNA: TGTGCCAGCAGTTTAGAGGTAACAGGGGGCTTATCAGGTTCACCCCTCCACTTT; CDR3 protein: CASSLEVTGGLSGSPLHF
clone size: .; CDR3 length: 11; D gene: .; J gene: TRBJ1-3; V gene: TRBV10-2; CDR3 DNA: TGCGCCAGCAGCCCGTTTAACACCATATATTTT; CDR3 protein: CASSPFNTIYF
clone size: .; CDR3 length: 14; D gene: .; J gene: TRBJ1-5; V gene: TRBV6-2/TRBV6-3; CDR3 DNA: TGTGCCAGCAGCCTAGACAGTGAAAATCAGCCCCAGCATTTT; CDR3 protein: CASSLDSENQPQHF
clone size: .; CDR3 length: 13; D gene: .; J gene: TRBJ1-1; V gene: TRBV30; CDR3 DNA: TGTGCCTGGAGTGTACTTGTTAGAACTGAAGCTTTCTTT; CDR3 protein: CAWSVLVRTEAFF
clone size: .; CDR3 length: 15; D gene: TRBD1; J gene: TRBJ1-5; V gene: TRBV18; CDR3 DNA: TGTGCCAGCTCGAGAACAGGGGATAGCAATCAGCCCCAGCATTTT; CDR3 protein: CASSRTGDSNQPQHF
clone size: .; CDR3 length: 15; D gene: .; J gene: TRBJ1-5; V gene: TRBV6-2/TRBV6-3; CDR3 DNA: TGTGCCAGCAGTTACGGCGGCGGCGGCAATCAGCCCCAGCATTTT; CDR3 protein: CASSYGGGGNQPQHF
clone size: once; CDR3 length: 12; D gene: .; J gene: TRBJ2-7; V gene: TRBV19; CDR3 DNA: TGTGCCAGTAGTCCGACAGGCTACGAGCAGTACTTC; CDR3 protein: CASSPTGYEQYF
clone size: .; CDR3 length: 16; D gene: TRBD1; J gene: TRBJ2-2; V gene: TRBV11-3; CDR3 DNA: TGTGCCAGCAGTCCCATACAGGGGCCGAACACCGGGGAGCTGTTTTTT; CDR3 protein: CASSPIQGPNTGELFF
clone size: .; CDR3 length: 12; D gene: TRBD1; J gene: TRBJ2-3; V gene: TRBV29-1; CDR3 DNA: TGCAGCGTCGTGGACAGGGCAAATACGCAGTATTTT; CDR3 protein: CSVVDRANTQYF
clone size: .; CDR3 length: 14; D gene: TRBD1; J gene: TRBJ1-1; V gene: TRBV30; CDR3 DNA: TGTGCCTGGAGTGGTGTTACAGGGGCCACTGAAGCTTTCTTT; CDR3 protein: CAWSGVTGATEAFF
clone size: .; CDR3 length: 14; D gene: .; J gene: TRBJ2-7; V gene: TRBV5-1; CDR3 DNA: TGCGCCAGCAGCTTGGGTGGGGGGGCCCACGAGCAGTACTTC; CDR3 protein: CASSLGGGAHEQYF
clone size: .; CDR3 length: 14; D gene: .; J gene: TRBJ1-5; V gene: TRBV27; CDR3 DNA: TGTGCCAGCAGCGGAGGCGCGGGACGGCAGCCCCAGCATTTT; CDR3 protein: CASSGGAGRQPQHF
clone size: .; CDR3 length: 13; D gene: TRBD1; J gene: TRBJ1-5; V gene: TRBV10-3; CDR3 DNA: TGTGCCATCTCCGACAGGGGGGTTCAGCCCCAGCATTTT; CDR3 protein: CAISDRGVQPQHF
clone size: .; CDR3 length: 13; D gene: .; J gene: TRBJ1-2; V gene: TRBV12-3/TRBV12-4; CDR3 DNA: TGTGCCAGCAGTTCACCAGGGAAAAAGGGCTACACCTTC; CDR3 protein: CASSSPGKKGYTF
clone size: .; CDR3 length: 15; D gene: .; J gene: TRBJ2-1; V gene: TRBV4-2; CDR3 DNA: TGTGCCAGCAGCCTTAGGCGGAGCTCCTACAATGAGCAGTTCTTC; CDR3 protein: CASSLRRSSYNEQFF
clone size: once; CDR3 length: 14; D gene: .; J gene: TRBJ2-7; V gene: TRBV11-3; CDR3 DNA: TGTGCCAGCAGCTTAGGCGGCAGCTCCTACGAGCAGTACTTC; CDR3 protein: CASSLGGSSYEQYF
clone size: .; CDR3 length: 11; D gene: .; J gene: TRBJ2-2; V gene: TRBV9; CDR3 DNA: TGTGCCAGCACCGACACCGGGGAGCTGTTTTTT; CDR3 protein: CASTDTGELFF
clone size: .; CDR3 length: 16; D gene: TRBD1; J gene: TRBJ1-3; V gene: TRBV5-1; CDR3 DNA: TGCGCCAGCAGCTTGACGGGACAGGGTCATGGAAACACCATATATTTT; CDR3 protein: CASSLTGQGHGNTIYF
clone size: .; CDR3 length: 16; D gene: TRBD1; J gene: TRBJ1-2; V gene: TRBV6-5; CDR3 DNA: TGTGCCAGCAGTTACTCTGGGACAGCGTCTAACTATGGCTACACCTTC; CDR3 protein: CASSYSGTASNYGYTF
clone size: .; CDR3 length: 16; D gene: .; J gene: TRBJ2-5; V gene: TRBV19; CDR3 DNA: TGTGCCAGTAGTATAAGGGGCGGGGGCCCCCAAGAGACCCAGTACTTC; CDR3 protein: CASSIRGGGPQETQYF
clone size: .; CDR3 length: 15; D gene: .; J gene: TRBJ2-3; V gene: TRBV11-2; CDR3 DNA: TGTGCCAGCAGCTTAGTAGGACAGAGCACAGATACGCAGTATTTT; CDR3 protein: CASSLVGQSTDTQYF
clone size: .; CDR3 length: 16; D gene: TRBD1; J gene: TRBJ2-7; V gene: TRBV27; CDR3 DNA: TGTGCCAGCAGTTCAATGGACAGGGCCAGCTCCTACGAGCAGTACTTC; CDR3 protein: CASSSMDRASSYEQYF
clone size: .; CDR3 length: 16; D gene: TRBD2; J gene: TRBJ2-3; V gene: TRBV5-1; CDR3 DNA: TGCGCCAGCAGCTGGGGCTCTAGCGGGGTCGCAGATACGCAGTATTTT; CDR3 protein: CASSWGSSGVADTQYF
clone size: .; CDR3 length: 14; D gene: TRBD1; J gene: TRBJ2-7; V gene: TRBV18; CDR3 DNA: TGTGCCAGCTCACCATCCGGGACAGCCTACGAGCAGTACTTC; CDR3 protein: CASSPSGTAYEQYF
clone size: .; CDR3 length: 15; D gene: TRBD2; J gene: TRBJ2-3; V gene: TRBV30; CDR3 DNA: TGTGCCTGGAGTGTAGGTAGCGGGGGGGCTAATACGCAGTATTTT; CDR3 protein: CAWSVGSGGANTQYF
clone size: .; CDR3 length: 13; D gene: .; J gene: TRBJ1-5; V gene: TRBV2; CDR3 DNA: TGTGCCAGCAGTGGACAGTACAATCAGCCCCAGCATTTT; CDR3 protein: CASSGQYNQPQHF
clone size: .; CDR3 length: 15; D gene: .; J gene: TRBJ2-2; V gene: TRBV6-5; CDR3 DNA: TGTGCCAGCAGTCCCTCGGACAGGAACACCGGGGAGCTGTTTTTT; CDR3 protein: CASSPSDRNTGELFF
clone size: few; CDR3 length: 14; D gene: TRBD1; J gene: TRBJ1-1; V gene: TRBV11-3; CDR3 DNA: TGTGCCAGCAGCTTGGGACAGATGAACACTGAAGCTTTCTTT; CDR3 protein: CASSLGQMNTEAFF
clone size: .; CDR3 length: 15; D gene: .; J gene: TRBJ1-5; V gene: TRBV19; CDR3 DNA: TGTGCCAGTAGTCCTAGGGGGAATAGCAATCAGCCCCAGCATTTT; CDR3 protein: CASSPRGNSNQPQHF
clone size: .; CDR3 length: 16; D gene: .; J gene: TRBJ2-2; V gene: TRBV7-8; CDR3 DNA: TGTGCCAGCAGCCTCCTTACCGGGACGAACACCGGGGAGCTGTTTTTT; CDR3 protein: CASSLLTGTNTGELFF
clone size: .; CDR3 length: 14; D gene: .; J gene: TRBJ1-2; V gene: TRBV14; CDR3 DNA: TGTGCCAGCAGCCAAGGAAGTTGGGAGAAAGGCTACACCTTC; CDR3 protein: CASSQGSWEKGYTF
clone size: .; CDR3 length: 13; D gene: TRBD1; J gene: TRBJ1-1; V gene: TRBV4-2; CDR3 DNA: TGTGCCAGCAGCCAATCCGACAGGGTCAGAACTTTCTTT; CDR3 protein: CASSQSDRVRTFF
clone size: .; CDR3 length: 12; D gene: .; J gene: TRBJ1-5; V gene: TRBV6-5; CDR3 DNA: TGTGCCAGCACTCGAGAATTCACGCCCCAGCATTTT; CDR3 protein: CASTREFTPQHF
clone size: .; CDR3 length: 13; D gene: .; J gene: TRBJ1-4; V gene: TRBV6-5; CDR3 DNA: TGTGCCAGCGGTACAGGGTTAGGTGAAAAACTGTTTTTT; CDR3 protein: CASGTGLGEKLFF
clone size: few; CDR3 length: 14; D gene: TRBD1; J gene: TRBJ1-2; V gene: TRBV24-1; CDR3 DNA: TGTGCCACCAGCCCTGGGACAGCTAACTATGGCTACACCTTC; CDR3 protein: CATSPGTANYGYTF
clone size: .; CDR3 length: 18; D gene: TRBD1; J gene: TRBJ1-2; V gene: TRBV2; CDR3 DNA: TGTGCCAGCAGTCCTTTTGGCTTTCCCGGGACAGGGGAGAATGGCTACACCTTC; CDR3 protein: CASSPFGFPGTGENGYTF
clone size: once; CDR3 length: 15; D gene: TRBD1; J gene: TRBJ1-2; V gene: TRBV29-1; CDR3 DNA: TGCAGCGTTGAAGATGGGGACAGGGCTAACTATGGCTACACCTTC; CDR3 protein: CSVEDGDRANYGYTF
clone size: .; CDR3 length: 14; D gene: .; J gene: TRBJ1-2; V gene: TRBV14; CDR3 DNA: TGTGCCAGCAGCGAAGGGACATATCAATATGGCTACACCTTC; CDR3 protein: CASSEGTYQYGYTF
clone size: .; CDR3 length: 16; D gene: .; J gene: TRBJ2-3; V gene: TRBV19; CDR3 DNA: TGTGCCAGTAGTATAGATGGGCATATTAACACAGATACGCAGTATTTT; CDR3 protein: CASSIDGHINTDTQYF
clone size: few; CDR3 length: 15; D gene: TRBD2; J gene: TRBJ2-1; V gene: TRBV2; CDR3 DNA: TGTGCCAGCAGTGAAGCGCTAGCGGGGACCGATGAGCAGTTCTTC; CDR3 protein: CASSEALAGTDEQFF
clone size: once; CDR3 length: 17; D gene: .; J gene: TRBJ2-7; V gene: TRBV14; CDR3 DNA: TGTGCCAGCAGCCCACAAAACATTCGGAGGGCCTCCTACGAGCAGTACTTC; CDR3 protein: CASSPQNIRRASYEQYF
clone size: .; CDR3 length: 16; D gene: .; J gene: TRBJ1-1; V gene: TRBV4-1; CDR3 DNA: TGCGCCAGCAGCCAAGAAGGCAGTTTTGAGGGCACTGAAGCTTTCTTT; CDR3 protein: CASSQEGSFEGTEAFF
clone size: .; CDR3 length: 14; D gene: TRBD1; J gene: TRBJ2-2; V gene: TRBV7-3; CDR3 DNA: TGTGCCAGCAGTCGGACAGGGGAAACCGGGGAGCTGTTTTTT; CDR3 protein: CASSRTGETGELFF
clone size: .; CDR3 length: 16; D gene: TRBD1; J gene: TRBJ1-5; V gene: TRBV20-1; CDR3 DNA: TGCAGTGCTAGTTTGGGGGACAGGGGCTTTGGTCAGCCCCAGCATTTT; CDR3 protein: CSASLGDRGFGQPQHF
clone size: .; CDR3 length: 15; D gene: TRBD1; J gene: TRBJ2-2; V gene: TRBV18; CDR3 DNA: TGTGCCAGCTCACCTCGCGACAGGGTCACCGGGGAGCTGTTTTTT; CDR3 protein: CASSPRDRVTGELFF
clone size: .; CDR3 length: 16; D gene: .; J gene: TRBJ1-2; V gene: TRBV4-2; CDR3 DNA: TGTGCCAGCAGCCTTCCTGGCGGGATTGAAGACTATGGCTACACCTTC; CDR3 protein: CASSLPGGIEDYGYTF
clone size: .; CDR3 length: 13; D gene: .; J gene: TRBJ1-1; V gene: TRBV6-5; CDR3 DNA: TGTGCCAGCAGCAGAGGGCCTGTCACTGAAGCTTTCTTT; CDR3 protein: CASSRGPVTEAFF
clone size: .; CDR3 length: 12; D gene: .; J gene: TRBJ2-1; V gene: TRBV9; CDR3 DNA: TGTGCCAGCAGCGTAGCCGGGAATGAGCAGTTCTTC; CDR3 protein: CASSVAGNEQFF
clone size: .; CDR3 length: 14; D gene: .; J gene: TRBJ2-7; V gene: TRBV3-1/TRBV3-2; CDR3 DNA: TGTGCCAGCAGCCAAGATCAGGGGTCCTACGAGCAGTACTTC; CDR3 protein: CASSQDQGSYEQYF
clone size: once; CDR3 length: 15; D gene: .; J gene: TRBJ2-7; V gene: TRBV9; CDR3 DNA: TGTGCCAGCAGCCCAGCTTCCGGGGAAATTTACGAGCAGTACTTC; CDR3 protein: CASSPASGEIYEQYF
clone size: .; CDR3 length: 15; D gene: TRBD1; J gene: TRBJ1-1; V gene: TRBV7-8; CDR3 DNA: TGTGCCAGCAGCTTAGATCCCGACAGGGGCGCTGAAGCTTTCTTT; CDR3 protein: CASSLDPDRGAEAFF
clone size: .; CDR3 length: 16; D gene: TRBD2; J gene: TRBJ2-1; V gene: TRBV6-5; CDR3 DNA: TGTGCCAGCAGTTCCCGGACTAGCGGGGGGGCCACTGAGCAGTTCTTC; CDR3 protein: CASSSRTSGGATEQFF
clone size: .; CDR3 length: 10; D gene: .; J gene: TRBJ1-1; V gene: TRBV6-7; CDR3 DNA: TGTGCCACGGACGGACTTAGGGCTTTCTTT; CDR3 protein: CATDGLRAFF
clone size: once; CDR3 length: 12; D gene: .; J gene: TRBJ1-1; V gene: TRBV7-2; CDR3 DNA: TGTGCCAGCAGGGAGACAGGCACTGAAGCTTTCTTT; CDR3 protein: CASRETGTEAFF
clone size: .; CDR3 length: 10; D gene: .; J gene: TRBJ2-1; V gene: TRBV20-1; CDR3 DNA: TGCAGTGCTAGCGACTATGAGCAGTTCTTC; CDR3 protein: CSASDYEQFF